These 8 T cell receptor beta chains share one sample of origin, sequenced in a study of CD8+ T cells in alopecia areata. The sequencing template was cDNA reverse transcribed from extracted RNA. Repertoires were generated with immunoSEQ multiplex PCR, while TCRdb's copy carries only in-frame clones and drops some. Of more than 90,000 clones in the sample, over 60% were seen once. What was sequenced was CD4+ T cells sorted from blood. These receptor sequences come from a human donor in good health.

This sequence joins TRBV27 and TRBJ2-1, with TRBD1 as a possible D gene (6 bases). This CDR3 region has 17 residues. The germline V gene has CDR1 MNHEY and CDR2 SMNVEV (reference sequence). V shed 4 bases and J shed 5 bases, with 21 bases lying between them. For the CDR3, the DNA is TGTGCCAGCAGTTGGTCCTACTTCCGGACAGCCAACAATGAGCAGTTCTTC. As protein: CASSWSYFRTANNEQFF.

V usage is TRBV7-2 and J usage is TRBJ2-1, with 7 bases lining up with TRBD2. The length of the CDR3 is 16 residues. Germline V gene data show CDR1 as SGHTA and CDR2 as FQGNSA. V gave up 5 bases and J gave up 7 bases; unmatched junction bases: 14. The DNA of the CDR3 is TGTGCCAGCAGCGGCTGGCGGGGGACGGTAGTGAATGAGCAGTTCTTC. Translating gives CASSGWRGTVVNEQFF. Using reference TRBV7-2 and TRBJ2-1 for the parts outside the CDR3, the full variable domain is GAGVSQSPSNKVTEKGKDVELRCDPISGHTALYWYRQSLGQGLEFLIYFQGNSAPDKSGLPSDRFSAERTGGSVSTLTIQRTQQEDSAVYLCASSGWRGTVVNEQFFGPGTRLTVL.

The V and J genes are TRBV6-6 and TRBJ2-7; TRBD1 matches 8 bases. Trimming took 4 bases from V and 2 from J; bases not matched to a gene: 4. In germline, CDR1 is MNHNY, CDR2 SVGAGI (reference sequence). The CDR3 is 14 residues long. CDR3 coding DNA: TGTGCCAGCAGTTCCCGGACAGGGACCTACGAGCAGTACTTC. Translating it yields CASSSRTGTYEQYF.

J is TRBJ2-5 and V is TRBV5-1, with 12 bases fitting TRBD2. The CDR3 is 13 residues long. From germline, CDR1 is SGHRS and CDR2 YFSETQ. The V gene end was trimmed by 4 bases and the J gene end by 5 bases; junction bases not matched to a gene: 0. CDR3 sequence: CASSGTSGETQYF. CDR3 bases: TGCGCCAGCAGCGGGACTAGCGGGGAGACCCAGTACTTC.

In this sample, this clone turned up a few times. This same CDR3 is encoded by further DNA sequences in the sample. The chain employs TRBV29-1 and TRBJ1-2; D might be TRBD1 (6 bases). Trimming removed 3 bases at V and 7 bases at J, with 12 bases between. The CDR3 is 12 residues long. Germline V gene sequence: CDR1 SQVTM, CDR2 ANQGSEA. The CDR3 DNA is TGCAGCGTTGACAAGGGGGGTGGTGGCTACACCTTC. Translated, it gives CSVDKGGGGYTF.

The table lists this clone with a few counts. This rearrangement joins TRBV11-1 to TRBJ2-4; D is perhaps TRBD2 (5 bases). V gave up 5 bases and J gave up 8 bases, with 13 bases separating them. Germline CDR1 reads SGHAT; CDR2 reads FQDESV (reference sequence). The CDR3 has 13 amino acids. The CDR3, as DNA: TGTGCCAGCAGCCTCGAGGGCCGAGACATTCAGTACTTC. This translates into CASSLEGRDIQYF. The variable domain in full, with the rest retrieved from reference TRBV11-1 and TRBJ2-4, is EAEVAQSPRYKITEKSQAVAFWCDPISGHATLYWYRQILGQGPELLVQFQDESVVDDSQLPKDRFSAERLKGVDSTLKIQPAELGDSAMYLCASSLEGRDIQYFGAGTRLSVL.

The chain combines TRBV29-1 with TRBJ1-2; the D gene is possibly TRBD1 (5 bases). Germline V gives CDR1 SQVTM, CDR2 ANQGSEA. The CDR3 extends over 14 amino acids. V lost 4 bases and J 3 bases, leaving 15 bases between the germline ends. The chain's CDR3 is CSVVIPGRDYGYTF. The DNA of the CDR3 is TGCAGCGTTGTAATCCCAGGGAGAGACTATGGCTACACCTTC.

This chain links TRBV30 with TRBJ1-3; no reliable D call. V lost 0 bases to trimming and J lost 4 bases, with 13 bases between them. Germline V gene lookup returns CDR1 GTSNPN and CDR2 SVGIG (reference sequence). The CDR3 loop spans 15 amino acids. As DNA, the CDR3 is TGTGCCTGGAGTGTACTAGCGGGGTTCGGAAACACCATATATTTT. Protein sequence: CAWSVLAGFGNTIYF.